This T cell receptor beta chain appears in the sequencing data of a study of T cells in narcolepsy. The study's findings and limits: Same-patient CSF and blood CD4+ T cell clonotypes included HCRT-specific and TRIB2-specific autoreactive ones.

Regarding this clone: The target antigen is unknown.

From germline, CDR1 is SNHLY and CDR2 FYNNEI. The CDR3 runs 12 residues. Trimming took 5 bases from V and 7 from J, leaving 11 bases between them. Clones were read by immunoSEQ multiplex PCR, and TCRdb kept only the in-frame ones, dropping some. The sample has under 35,000 clones, 75% to 90% seen once. The gene calls are TRBV2 and TRBJ1-2; no reliable D call. The receptor was derived from a human donor in good health. The sequencing sample was made of memory (CD45RA-) CD4+ T cells from blood. The CDR3 coding sequence is TGTGCCAGCAGTCCCCCATTTGGTGGCTACACCTTC. Protein product: CASSPPFGGYTF.